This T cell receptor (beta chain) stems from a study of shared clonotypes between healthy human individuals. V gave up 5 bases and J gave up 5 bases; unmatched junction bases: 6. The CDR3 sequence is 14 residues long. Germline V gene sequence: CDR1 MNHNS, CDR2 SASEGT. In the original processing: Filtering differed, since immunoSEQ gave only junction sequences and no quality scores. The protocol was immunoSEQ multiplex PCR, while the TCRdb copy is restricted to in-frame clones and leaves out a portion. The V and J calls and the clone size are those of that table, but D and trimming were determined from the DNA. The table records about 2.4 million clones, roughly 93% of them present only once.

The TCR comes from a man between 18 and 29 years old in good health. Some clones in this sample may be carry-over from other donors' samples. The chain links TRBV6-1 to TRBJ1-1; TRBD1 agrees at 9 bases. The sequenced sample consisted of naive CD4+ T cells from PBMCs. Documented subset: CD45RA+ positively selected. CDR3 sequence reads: CASSTGTGRTEAFF. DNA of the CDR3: TGTGCCAGCAGTACCGGGACAGGGCGAACTGAAGCTTTCTTT.